The 7 T cell receptor beta chains presented below share a single source sample, sequenced in a study of T cells in Graves' hyperthyroidism and ophthalmopathy. RNA transcripts yielded amplified TCR beta CDR3 regions. Using the HTBI primer set, a first-round RT-PCR was run on the TCR CDR3. TCRdb re-derived calls from the multiplex PCR reads in MiXCR, one entry per CDR3 protein. The data contain 270,000 or so distinct CDR3 sequences, about 15% of them singletons. Sequenced sample: blood. The receptor set was obtained from a woman in her forties or fifties with Graves' hyperthyroidism that later progressed to Graves' ophthalmopathy.

The CDR3 here is CASSLSDVYGYTF. The CDR3 region has the DNA TGTGCCAGCAGCTTATCGGACGTCTATGGCTACACCTTC. The V gene is TRBV7-9, the J gene TRBJ1-2, with D unclear. Trimming left V 2 bases short and J 4 bases short, with 8 bases between. Per the germline V gene, CDR1 is SEHNR and CDR2 is FQNEAQ (reference sequence). This CDR3 region has 13 residues.

At least ten counts were recorded for this clonotype. This chain uses TRBV11-2 with TRBJ2-3; D gene unclear. Per germline, CDR1 SGHAT and CDR2 FQNNGV. The CDR3 spans 14 residues. V was pared by 1 base and J by 2 bases, with 7 bases between. The CDR3 coding sequence is TGTGCCAGCAGCTTAGGACCTTACACAGATACGCAGTATTTT. It encodes CASSLGPYTDTQYF.

The gene calls are TRBV28 and TRBJ1-1; D uncertain. Trimming stripped 6 bases from V and 3 bases from J, with 14 bases between. Germline CDR1 MDHEN, CDR2 SYDVKM. The CDR3 has 14 amino acids. The CDR3 spells CASSVQAVDTEAFF. Here the CDR3 DNA reads TGTGCCAGCAGCGTCCAAGCGGTTGACACTGAAGCTTTCTTT.

This clonotype was found many times. The rearrangement links TRBV2 to TRBJ1-2, with D maybe TRBD1 (5 bases). V lost 10 bases, J lost 7 bases, and 16 bases lay in between. The CDR3 runs 12 residues. The germline V gene has CDR1 SNHLY and CDR2 FYNNEI. The CDR3 spells CATEDPGTGYTF. CDR3 DNA: TGTGCCACCGAGGATCCTGGGACTGGCTACACCTTC.

V and J are TRBV2 and TRBJ1-2, with 8 bases matching TRBD1. The CDR3 has 15 residues. V dropped 4 bases and J dropped 4; count of bases not matched to a gene: 8. Germline CDR1 and CDR2: SNHLY and FYNNEI. CDR3 sequence: CASSGGRGLSYGYTF. CDR3 sequence (DNA): TGTGCCAGCAGTGGGGGCAGGGGGCTGAGCTATGGCTACACCTTC.

In its sample, this clonotype was seen many times. V usage is TRBV5-1 and J usage is TRBJ2-1, with 9 positions matching TRBD2. Germline loops: CDR1 SGHRS, CDR2 YFSETQ. The V segment lost 2 bases and the J segment 0 bases; nucleotides outside the gene matches: 6. This CDR3 region has 17 residues. CDR3 coding DNA: TGCGCCAGCAGCTTAACACTGACTAGCGGCTCCTACAATGAGCAGTTCTTC. This sequence encodes CASSLTLTSGSYNEQFF.

This clonotype came up many times. The chain uses TRBV5-4 and TRBJ2-1, with D possibly called TRBD1 or TRBD2 (5 bases each). V was cut by 3 bases and J by 8 bases, with 15 bases left in between. The CDR3 consists of 14 residues. Per the germline V gene, CDR1 is SGHNT and CDR2 is YYREEE (reference sequence). In nucleotides, the CDR3 is TGTGCCAGCAGCTGGGGAGATCGGGACGATGAGCAGTTCTTC. Translation gives CASSWGDRDDEQFF.